Sequencing of this T cell receptor beta chain was carried out in a study of blood T cell repertoires in COVID-19. Turning to the study itself: T cells, B-cell-depleted T cells, or PBMCs provided the cDNA or gDNA that served as material.

The data were produced by immunoSEQ multiplex PCR, yet TCRdb's version contains in-frame clones alone and is incomplete. The repertoire holds roughly 160,000 clones, around four fifths seen once, with about 8.8% in the top ten. Trimming cost V 8 bases and J 8 bases; bases outside gene matches: 6. The CDR3 is made up of 13 amino acids. The V gene's germline CDR1 is MNHEY and CDR2 SVGAGI. V and J are TRBV6-5 and TRBJ1-4; 9 bases align to TRBD1. The clonotype originates from a woman older than 75 with COVID-19, enrolled during active disease. Material: peripheral blood. Here the CDR3 reads CASGRQGDEKLFF. Here the CDR3 DNA reads TGTGCCAGCGGTCGACAGGGGGACGAAAAACTGTTTTTT.